The entry that follows covers one T cell receptor beta chain sequence. The target antigen is unknown. TCRdb independently ran MiXCR on the 5' RACE reads; one entry per CDR3 protein. The sample carries over 350,000 distinct CDR3 sequences, 24% recorded once. The source of the sample is a study of T-cell memory formation after mild COVID-19. On the study more broadly: Clusters of TCRs were largely donor specific. Regarding the study as a whole: Several responding clones turned up in pre-infection memory, indicating that cross-reactive memory may have taken part. Clones that shrank (day 15 to 85) were balanced CD4/CD8, whereas later expanders leaned CD4+.

Germline loops: CDR1 SGHRS, CDR2 YFSETQ. The CDR3 is 15 residues long. After removal of 4 bases from V and 5 bases from J, the junction contained 6 bases not matched to a gene. This clonotype was obtained from an adult woman who had mild COVID-19 (a few samples of this study predate the infection). Cell type and time point are not known. The sequenced material came from PBMCs or a T cell subset sorted from them (not recorded which). The rearrangement links TRBV5-1 to TRBJ2-5, with TRBD1 identical over 12 bases. CDR3 loop: CASSAAGTGGETQYF. The CDR3 DNA reads TGCGCCAGCAGCGCAGCCGGGACAGGGGGCGAGACCCAGTACTTC.